This T cell receptor (beta chain) emerged from a study of blood T cells in healthy people across ages. Notes on the study in general: The study could not conclusively compare naive and antigen-experienced cells, given its unsorted PBMCs.

Primers used in a second PCR of roughly 6 to 11 cycles were a sample-barcoded 5' primer and a J-beta primer mix. TCRdb reprocessed the 5' RACE reads via MiXCR and lists one record per CDR3 protein. Of more than 600,000 distinct CDR3 sequences listed, just under 25% are singletons. This CDR3 is built from 14 residues. With V trimmed by 7 bases and J by 9 bases, 14 bases remained unmatched. The germline CDR1 and CDR2 sequences are LNHDA and SQIVND (reference sequence). This clonotype was seen just once. Its antigen is unidentified. This sample also belongs to another study, concerning T cells of mothers and their children.

The sequence came from a boy between 10 and 17 years old in good health. The sequenced sample consisted of blood. The rearrangement uses TRBV19 and TRBJ1-2, with 7 bases lining up with TRBD1. The CDR3 reads CASNPDRSYFSYTF. The DNA of the CDR3 is TGTGCCAGTAACCCGGACAGGTCATATTTTAGCTACACCTTC. The variable domain in full, with the rest retrieved from reference TRBV19 and TRBJ1-2, is DGGITQSPKYLFRKEGQNVTLSCEQNLNHDAMYWYRQDPGQGLRLIYYSQIVNDFQKGDIAEGYSVSREKKESFPLTVTSAQKNPTAFYLCASNPDRSYFSYTFGSGTRLTVV.